Detailed here is one TCR beta chain. The data originate from a study of T cell responses to AZD1222 COVID-19 vaccine. Sequencing was performed with immunoSEQ multiplex PCR; in TCRdb, only in-frame clones are kept and a portion is missing. This table holds 50,000 to 60,000 clones, about 90% found once. Germline V CDR1 and CDR2: SGHAT, FQNNGV. The ends lost 0 bases at V and 5 bases at J; junction bases unmatched: 2. There are 16 residues in the CDR3. The sequence was obtained from an adult in good health. The source material was peripheral blood, sampled on day 0 of AZD1222 vaccination. The gene calls are TRBV11-2 and TRBJ2-1, with 12 bases aligning to TRBD2. This chain's CDR3 is CASSLELAGGHNEQFF. CDR3 sequence (DNA): TGTGCCAGCAGCTTAGAGCTAGCGGGAGGGCACAATGAGCAGTTCTTC. Full variable domain (rest looked up from reference TRBV11-2 and TRBJ2-1): EAGVAQSPRYKIIEKRQSVAFWCNPISGHATLYWYQQILGQGPKLLIQFQNNGVVDDSQLPKDRFSAERLKGVDSTLKIQPAKLEDSAVYLCASSLELAGGHNEQFFGPGTRLTVL.